One T cell receptor (beta chain) is described in this entry. This specimen comes from a study of T cell responses to AZD1222 COVID-19 vaccine. The V gene's germline CDR1 is SGHRS and CDR2 YFSETQ. The CDR3 extends over 15 amino acids. Trimming cost V 6 bases and J 6 bases; bases outside gene matches: 11. The assay was immunoSEQ multiplex PCR, and TCRdb's table has in-frame clones only and misses some. The sample shows about 130,000 clones, about 93% of them seen only once. The receptor was derived from an adult who received the AZD1222 COVID-19 vaccine. Here the sequenced sample was peripheral blood, taken 28 days after the second AZD1222 dose. The rearrangement links TRBV5-1 to TRBJ2-1; TRBD2 matches 8 bases. This chain's CDR3 is CASTGTSFGSNEQFF. CDR3 bases: TGCGCCAGCACCGGGACTAGTTTTGGGAGCAATGAGCAGTTCTTC.